Listed below are T cell receptor beta chains from one sample, sequenced in a study of blood T cell repertoires in COVID-19. Produced via immunoSEQ multiplex PCR; TCRdb's table is partial and in-frame only. This sample carries tens of thousands of clones, roughly 90% of them seen once, and the ten largest clones take about 32%. Sequencing input: peripheral blood. Every receptor here comes from a man in his 70s with active COVID-19. The CDR3 runs from the conserved cysteine through the conserved F or W. The order of the fields is D gene, J gene, V gene, clone size, CDR3 protein, CDR3 DNA. A D gene is named only where the DNA matches it firmly. A row's size may be missing; if present it is once, few, many or a size class.

>.|TRBJ2-7|TRBV3-1/TRBV3-2|.
CASSQGSHRYLLYEQYF
TGTGCCAGCAGCCAAGGCTCCCACAGGTACTTACTCTACGAGCAGTACTTC
>TRBD1|TRBJ2-1|TRBV20-1|.
CSASGPGQLSSYNEQFF
TGCAGTGCTAGTGGCCCGGGACAGTTGAGCTCCTACAATGAGCAGTTCTTC
>.|TRBJ2-3|TRBV2|.
CASPKGVTDTQYF
TGTGCCAGCCCGAAGGGAGTAACCGATACGCAGTATTTT
>TRBD2|TRBJ2-3|TRBV6-4|.
CASSVAGGRPDTQYF
TGTGCCAGCAGTGTAGCGGGGGGGCGTCCAGATACGCAGTATTTT
>.|TRBJ1-6|TRBV5-1|.
CASSLVEDSPLHF
TGCGCCAGCAGCTTGGTCGAGGATTCACCCCTCCACTTT
>.|TRBJ2-7|TRBV5-1|.
CASSLAGRTYEQYF
TGCGCCAGCAGCTTGGCTGGGAGAACCTACGAGCAGTACTTC
>.|TRBJ2-1|TRBV9|.
CASSVVAGSYNEQFF
TGTGCCAGCAGCGTAGTGGCGGGCTCCTACAATGAGCAGTTCTTC
>.|TRBJ2-5|TRBV7-3|many
CASSLNTIETQYF
TGTGCCAGCAGCTTAAACACGATAGAGACCCAGTACTTC
>.|TRBJ1-1|TRBV6-5|once
CASKDGGETEAFF
TGTGCCAGCAAGGACGGGGGAGAAACTGAAGCTTTCTTT
>.|TRBJ2-2|TRBV5-1|.
CASSPTTNTGELFF
TGCGCCAGCAGCCCGACAACCAACACCGGGGAGCTGTTTTTT
>TRBD1|TRBJ1-2|TRBV25-1|.
CASSEFKGANYGYTF
TGTGCCAGCAGTGAATTTAAGGGGGCCAACTATGGCTACACCTTC
>.|TRBJ1-6|TRBV4-3|once
CASSPGGAASPLHF
TGCGCCAGCAGCCCCGGAGGTGCCGCTTCACCCCTCCACTTT
>.|TRBJ2-4|TRBV11-3|.
CASSPSGQKNIQYF
TGTGCCAGCAGCCCCTCGGGACAAAAAAACATTCAGTACTTC
>TRBD1|TRBJ1-4|TRBV7-9|.
CASTETGVIEKLFF
TGTGCCAGCACCGAGACAGGGGTTATTGAAAAACTGTTTTTT
>TRBD1|TRBJ1-5|TRBV6-6|few
CASTQGAGYQPQHF
TGTGCCAGCACTCAGGGGGCGGGTTACCAGCCCCAGCATTTT
>TRBD2|TRBJ2-5|TRBV5-4|.
CASSSGTSGVQETQYF
TGTGCCAGCAGCTCCGGGACTAGCGGAGTTCAAGAGACCCAGTACTTC
>TRBD1|TRBJ2-7|TRBV3-1/TRBV3-2|.
CASSTGQGGSSYEQYF
TGTGCCAGCAGCACAGGACAGGGGGGCTCCTCCTACGAGCAGTACTTC
>.|TRBJ1-2|TRBV6-4|.
CASSDGPPAGVGGYTF
TGTGCCAGCAGTGACGGCCCACCGGCAGGGGTCGGGGGCTACACCTTC
>TRBD2|TRBJ2-1|TRBV5-1|.
CASSAGTRDRGNEQFF
TGCGCCAGCAGCGCGGGGACTAGGGATCGGGGCAATGAGCAGTTCTTC
>.|TRBJ2-3|TRBV6-2/TRBV6-3|.
CASSYKSPSGVARTDTQYF
TGTGCCAGCAGTTACAAGTCCCCTAGTGGCGTCGCGAGAACAGATACGCAGTATTTT
>TRBD2|TRBJ2-5|TRBV6-2/TRBV6-3|.
CASSYPGGSGTPQETQYF
TGTGCCAGCAGTTACCCTGGTGGTAGCGGGACCCCTCAAGAGACCCAGTACTTC
>TRBD1|TRBJ2-7|TRBV5-4|.
CASSGWTGGSYEQYF
TGTGCCAGCAGCGGCTGGACAGGGGGCTCCTACGAGCAGTACTTC
>.|TRBJ1-1|TRBV7-9|.
CASSNGGDLRVNTEAFF
TGTGCCAGCAGCAACGGAGGCGACTTAAGGGTGAACACTGAAGCTTTCTTT
>.|TRBJ2-3|TRBV27|.
CASSSLVGGGHTDTQYF
TGTGCCAGCAGTTCGCTAGTTGGCGGGGGCCACACAGATACGCAGTATTTT
>.|TRBJ2-3|TRBV9|.
CASSVGNSRDTQYF
TGTGCCAGCAGCGTAGGAAATAGCCGAGATACGCAGTATTTT
>.|TRBJ2-7|TRBV15|.
CATSRDVGAGEQYF
TGCGCCACCAGCAGAGATGTAGGGGCCGGCGAGCAGTACTTC
>.|TRBJ2-1|TRBV27|.
CASSPQARGMSDEQFF
TGTGCCAGCAGTCCCCAAGCGAGGGGGATGAGTGATGAGCAGTTCTTC
>TRBD1|TRBJ1-2|TRBV18|.
CASSPPGRDRDNYGYTF
TGTGCCAGCTCACCACCGGGTAGGGACAGGGATAACTATGGCTACACCTTC
>TRBD1|TRBJ1-2|TRBV4-3|.
CASSKDRGLGGYTF
TGCGCCAGCAGCAAAGACAGGGGGCTAGGGGGCTACACCTTC